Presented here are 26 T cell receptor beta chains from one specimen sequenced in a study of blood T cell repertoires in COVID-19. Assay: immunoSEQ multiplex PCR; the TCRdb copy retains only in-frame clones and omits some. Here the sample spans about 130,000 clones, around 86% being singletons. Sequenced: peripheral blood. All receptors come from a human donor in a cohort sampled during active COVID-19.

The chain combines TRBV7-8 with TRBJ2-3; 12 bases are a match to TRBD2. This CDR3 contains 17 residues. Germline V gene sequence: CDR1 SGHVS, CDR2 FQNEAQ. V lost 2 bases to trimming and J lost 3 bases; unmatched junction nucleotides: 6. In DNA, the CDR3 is TGTGCCAGCAGCTTACGCCTAGCGGGAGGGAGGACAGATACGCAGTATTTT. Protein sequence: CASSLRLAGGRTDTQYF.

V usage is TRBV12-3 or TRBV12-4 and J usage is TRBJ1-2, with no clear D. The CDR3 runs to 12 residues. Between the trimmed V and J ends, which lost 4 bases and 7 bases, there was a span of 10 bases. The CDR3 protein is CASSWGVAGYTF. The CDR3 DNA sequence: TGTGCCAGCAGTTGGGGAGTTGCTGGCTACACCTTC.

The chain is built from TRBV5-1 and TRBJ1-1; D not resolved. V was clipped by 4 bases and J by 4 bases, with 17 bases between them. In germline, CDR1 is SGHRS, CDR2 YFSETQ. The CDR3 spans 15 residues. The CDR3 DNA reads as TGCGCCAGCAGCCGGGATGGAGGGTTGTCCACTGAAGCTTTCTTT. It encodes CASSRDGGLSTEAFF.

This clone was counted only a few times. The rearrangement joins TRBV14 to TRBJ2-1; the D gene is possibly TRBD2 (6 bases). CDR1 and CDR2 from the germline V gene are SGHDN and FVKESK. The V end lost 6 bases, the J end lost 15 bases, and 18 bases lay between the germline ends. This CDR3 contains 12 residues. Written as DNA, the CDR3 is TGTGCCAGCAGTCTCAGACTAGATCAGTGGTTCTTC. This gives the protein CASSLRLDQWFF. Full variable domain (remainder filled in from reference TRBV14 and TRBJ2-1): EAGVTQFPSHSVIEKGQTVTLRCDPISGHDNLYWYRRVMGKEIKFLLHFVKESKQDESGMPNNRFLAERTGGTYSTLKVQPAELEDSGVYFCASSLRLDQWFFGPGTRLTVL.

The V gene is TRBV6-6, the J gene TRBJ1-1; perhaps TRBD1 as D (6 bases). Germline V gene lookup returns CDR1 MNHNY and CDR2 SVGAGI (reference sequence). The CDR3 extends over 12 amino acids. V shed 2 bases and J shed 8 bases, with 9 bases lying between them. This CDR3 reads CASSYVTGEAFF. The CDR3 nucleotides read TGTGCCAGCAGTTACGTCACAGGGGAAGCTTTCTTT.

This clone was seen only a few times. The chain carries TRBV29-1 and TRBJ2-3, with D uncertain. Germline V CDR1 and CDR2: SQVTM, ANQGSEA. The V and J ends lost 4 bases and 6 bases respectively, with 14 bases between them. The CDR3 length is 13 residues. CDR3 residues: CSVGLSEPDTQYF. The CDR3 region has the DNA TGCAGCGTTGGTCTTTCCGAGCCCGATACGCAGTATTTT.

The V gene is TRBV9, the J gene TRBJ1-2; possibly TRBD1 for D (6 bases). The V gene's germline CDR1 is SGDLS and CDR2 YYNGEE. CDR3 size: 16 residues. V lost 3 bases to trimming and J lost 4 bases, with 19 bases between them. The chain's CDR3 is CASSAGGHPDLYGYTF. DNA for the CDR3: TGTGCCAGCAGCGCTGGGGGACACCCTGATCTCTATGGCTACACCTTC.

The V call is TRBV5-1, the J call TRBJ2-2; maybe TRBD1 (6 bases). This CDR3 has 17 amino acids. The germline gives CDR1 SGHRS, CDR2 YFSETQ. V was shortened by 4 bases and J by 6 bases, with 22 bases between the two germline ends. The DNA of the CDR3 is TGCGCCAGCAGCCCACTGGTACACAGGGATTGGGCCGGGGAGCTGTTTTTT. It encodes CASSPLVHRDWAGELFF.

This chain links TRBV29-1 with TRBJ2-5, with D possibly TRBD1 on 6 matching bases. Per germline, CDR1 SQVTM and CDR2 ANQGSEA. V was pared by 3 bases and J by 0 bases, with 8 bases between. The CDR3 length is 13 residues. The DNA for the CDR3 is TGCAGCGTTGAGAGGACAGACCAAGAGACCCAGTACTTC. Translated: CSVERTDQETQYF.

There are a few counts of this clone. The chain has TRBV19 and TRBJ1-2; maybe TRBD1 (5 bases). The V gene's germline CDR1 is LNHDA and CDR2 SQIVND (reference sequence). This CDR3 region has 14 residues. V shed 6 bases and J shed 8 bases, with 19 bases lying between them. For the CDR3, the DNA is TGTGCCAGTAGACCCCCTGACAGTCCGCGAGGCTACACCTTC. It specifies CASRPPDSPRGYTF.

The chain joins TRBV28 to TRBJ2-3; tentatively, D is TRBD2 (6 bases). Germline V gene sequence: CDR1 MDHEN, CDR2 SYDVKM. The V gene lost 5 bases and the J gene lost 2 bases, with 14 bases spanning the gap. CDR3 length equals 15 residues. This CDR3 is CASSPTGTLTDTQYF. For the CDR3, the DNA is TGTGCCAGCAGTCCCACCGGGACTCTCACAGATACGCAGTATTTT.

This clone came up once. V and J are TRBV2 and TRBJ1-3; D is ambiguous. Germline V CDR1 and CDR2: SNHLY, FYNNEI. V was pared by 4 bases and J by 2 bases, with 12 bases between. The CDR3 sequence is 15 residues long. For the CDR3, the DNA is TGTGCCAGCAGTGTGAGGGTTGGTGCTGGAAACACCATATATTTT. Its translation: CASSVRVGAGNTIYF.

CDR3 bases: TGTGCCAGCAGCTACACCCCGGGGACAGGGTATGAAAAACTGTTTTTT. Amino acids: CASSYTPGTGYEKLFF. The V gene is TRBV5-5, the J gene TRBJ1-4, with TRBD1 identical over 9 bases. The junction had 9 bases not matched to a gene; V was cut back by 3 bases and J by 6 bases. Germline CDR1 reads SGHKS; CDR2 reads YYEKEE (reference sequence). The CDR3 has 16 residues.

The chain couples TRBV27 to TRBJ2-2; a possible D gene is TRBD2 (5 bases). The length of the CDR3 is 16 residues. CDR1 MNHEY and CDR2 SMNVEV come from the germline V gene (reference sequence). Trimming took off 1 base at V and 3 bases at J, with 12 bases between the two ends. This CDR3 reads CASSLFLATDTGELFF. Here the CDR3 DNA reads TGTGCCAGCAGTTTATTTCTAGCTACTGACACCGGGGAGCTGTTTTTT.

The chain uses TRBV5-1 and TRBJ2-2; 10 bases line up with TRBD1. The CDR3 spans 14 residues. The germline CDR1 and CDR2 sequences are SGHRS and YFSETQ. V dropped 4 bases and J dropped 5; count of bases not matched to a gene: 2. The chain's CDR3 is CASSPGQGTGELFF. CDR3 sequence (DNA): TGCGCCAGCAGCCCGGGACAGGGGACCGGGGAGCTGTTTTTT.

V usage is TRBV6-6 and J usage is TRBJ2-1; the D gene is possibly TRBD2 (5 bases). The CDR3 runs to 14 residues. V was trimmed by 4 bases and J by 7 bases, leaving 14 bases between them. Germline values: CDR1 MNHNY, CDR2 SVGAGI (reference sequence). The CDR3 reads CASSSEVPWNEQFF. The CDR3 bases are TGTGCCAGCAGTTCGGAGGTCCCGTGGAATGAGCAGTTCTTC.

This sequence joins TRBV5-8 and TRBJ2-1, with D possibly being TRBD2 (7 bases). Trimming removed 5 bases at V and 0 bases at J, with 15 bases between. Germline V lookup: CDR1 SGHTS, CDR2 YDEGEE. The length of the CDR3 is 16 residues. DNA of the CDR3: TGTGCCAGCAGGGTTGGGGGGGCCAGCTCCTACAATGAGCAGTTCTTC. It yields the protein CASRVGGASSYNEQFF.

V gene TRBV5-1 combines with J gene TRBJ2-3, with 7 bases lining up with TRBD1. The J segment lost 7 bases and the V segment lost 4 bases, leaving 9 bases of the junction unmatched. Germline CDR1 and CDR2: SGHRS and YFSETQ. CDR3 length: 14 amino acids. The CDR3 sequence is CASSAAGGQNTQYF. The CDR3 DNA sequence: TGCGCCAGCAGCGCAGCAGGGGGACAGAATACGCAGTATTTT.

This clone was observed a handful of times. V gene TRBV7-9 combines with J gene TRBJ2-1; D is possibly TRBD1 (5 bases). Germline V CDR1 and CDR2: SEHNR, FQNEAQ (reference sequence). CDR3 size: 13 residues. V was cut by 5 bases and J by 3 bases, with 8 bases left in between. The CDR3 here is CASSQGGYNEQFF. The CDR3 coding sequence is TGTGCCAGCAGCCAGGGTGGCTACAATGAGCAGTTCTTC.

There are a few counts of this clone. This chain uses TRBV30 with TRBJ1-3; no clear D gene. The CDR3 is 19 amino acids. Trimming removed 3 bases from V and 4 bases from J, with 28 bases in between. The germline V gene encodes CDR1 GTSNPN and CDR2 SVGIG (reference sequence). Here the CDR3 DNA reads TGTGCCTGGAGGGGTCCGGGGAGAGGAGCAAAGTTCTCCGGAAACACCATATATTTT. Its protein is CAWRGPGRGAKFSGNTIYF.

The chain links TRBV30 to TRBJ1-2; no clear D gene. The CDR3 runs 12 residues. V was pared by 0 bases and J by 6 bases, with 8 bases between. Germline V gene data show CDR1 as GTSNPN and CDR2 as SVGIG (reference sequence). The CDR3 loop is CAWSVLRNGYTF. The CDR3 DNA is TGTGCCTGGAGTGTATTGAGGAATGGCTACACCTTC.

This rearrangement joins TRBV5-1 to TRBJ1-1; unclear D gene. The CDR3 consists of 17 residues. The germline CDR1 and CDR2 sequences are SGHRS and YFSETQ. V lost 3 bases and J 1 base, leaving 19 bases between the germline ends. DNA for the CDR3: TGCGCCAGCAGCTCGACCTGGAGCGGCGATGGGAACACTGAAGCTTTCTTT. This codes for CASSSTWSGDGNTEAFF.

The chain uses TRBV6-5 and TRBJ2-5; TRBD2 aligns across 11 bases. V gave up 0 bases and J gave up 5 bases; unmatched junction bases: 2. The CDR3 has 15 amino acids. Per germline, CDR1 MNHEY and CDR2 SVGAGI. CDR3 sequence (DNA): TGTGCCAGCAGTTACTCGGCTAGCGGGGGGGAGACCCAGTACTTC. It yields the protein CASSYSASGGETQYF.

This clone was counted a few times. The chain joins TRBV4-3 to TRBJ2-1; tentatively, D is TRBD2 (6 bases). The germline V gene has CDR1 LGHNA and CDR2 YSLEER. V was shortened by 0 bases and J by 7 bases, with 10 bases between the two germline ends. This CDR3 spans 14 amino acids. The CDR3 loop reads CASSQESLANEQFF. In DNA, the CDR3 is TGCGCCAGCAGCCAAGAGAGCCTAGCGAATGAGCAGTTCTTC.

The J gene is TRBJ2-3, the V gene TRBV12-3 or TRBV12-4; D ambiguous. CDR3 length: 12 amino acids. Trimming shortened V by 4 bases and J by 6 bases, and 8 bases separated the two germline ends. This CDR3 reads CASSYFPDTQYF. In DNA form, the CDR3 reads TGTGCCAGCAGTTATTTCCCGGATACGCAGTATTTT.

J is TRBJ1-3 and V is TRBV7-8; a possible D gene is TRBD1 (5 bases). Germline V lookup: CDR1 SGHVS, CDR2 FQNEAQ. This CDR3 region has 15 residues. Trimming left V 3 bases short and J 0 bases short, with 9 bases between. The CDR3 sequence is CASSFGGLSGNTIYF. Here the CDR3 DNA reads TGTGCCAGCAGCTTTGGGGGACTCTCTGGAAACACCATATATTTT.